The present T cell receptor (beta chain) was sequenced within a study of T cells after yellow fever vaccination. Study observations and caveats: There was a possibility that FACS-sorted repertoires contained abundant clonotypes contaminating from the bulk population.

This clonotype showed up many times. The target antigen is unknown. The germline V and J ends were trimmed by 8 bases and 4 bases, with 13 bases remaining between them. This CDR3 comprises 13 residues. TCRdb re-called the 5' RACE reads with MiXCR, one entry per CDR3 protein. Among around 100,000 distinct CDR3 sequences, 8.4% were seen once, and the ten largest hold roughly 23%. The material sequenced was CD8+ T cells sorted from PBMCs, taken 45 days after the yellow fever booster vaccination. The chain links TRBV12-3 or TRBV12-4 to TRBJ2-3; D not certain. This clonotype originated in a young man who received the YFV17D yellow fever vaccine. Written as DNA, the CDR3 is TGTGCCAGCCTCCGGGTGCCCTCAGATACGCAGTATTTT. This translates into CASLRVPSDTQYF.